This T cell receptor (beta chain) stems from a study of T cell repertoires in cytomegalovirus infection. Study background: The study used recently identified HLA-C-restricted and well-studied HLA-B-restricted CMV epitopes.

Only a few counts were recorded for this clonotype. The antigen is undetermined. General study findings and limits: HLA-C-restricted TCR beta clonotypes specific for CMV led the ex vivo response.

The CDR3 contains 15 residues. The germline CDR1 and CDR2 sequences are SGHTS and YDEGEE. V was pared by 6 bases and J by 10 bases, with 25 bases between. Via MiXCR, TCRdb re-called the reads, giving one row per CDR3 protein. This table has some 940,000 distinct CDR3 sequences, approximately 31% appearing once. This specimen was cultured CD8+ T cells from PBMCs, taken from culture after CMV antigen stimulation. The V call is TRBV5-8, the J call TRBJ1-1; no definite D call. The origin of this receptor is a human donor in good health (CMV status not recorded). Some clones in this sample may be carry-over from other donors' samples. The CDR3, as DNA: TGTGCCAGCACCTTCGGATCCCCGACGGGTTTTGCAGCTTTCTTT. This gives the protein CASTFGSPTGFAAFF.